The clone carrying this T cell receptor (beta chain) came up a few times. The antigen is undetermined. This sample was included in a study of T-cell reconstitution after alpha-beta-depleted transplantation in children. Unique molecular identifiers were used to barcode this TCRbeta library. TCRdb reprocessed the PCR reads via MiXCR and lists one record per CDR3 protein. The table shows 200,000 to 300,000 distinct CDR3 sequences, with around 25% occurring only once. Study-level points and caveats: Expanded graft clones, several hundred of them, were reportedly the source of alpha-beta T cells about two months after transplant.

The receptor was derived from a girl aged 2 to 10 with Fanconi anemia, due to receive a stem cell transplant. This specimen consisted of PBMCs, obtained before TCRalphabeta/CD19-depleted stem cell transplant.

The DNA of the CDR3 is TGCAGCGTAACCGGGACAGGGGCCGAGCAGTACTTC. Protein product: CSVTGTGAEQYF. This chain joins TRBV29-1 and TRBJ2-7; 10 bases map to TRBD1. In germline, CDR1 is SQVTM, CDR2 ANQGSEA. The CDR3 covers 12 residues. V dropped 6 bases and J dropped 6; count of bases not matched to a gene: 5.